This T cell receptor beta chain originates from a study of blood T cell repertoires in COVID-19. Germline values: CDR1 LNHDA, CDR2 SQIVND (reference sequence). V lost 1 base and J lost 0, with 10 bases in between. This CDR3 has 15 residues. Under the authors' procedure: Cell counts per sample came from amplifying reference gene primers. The data were produced by immunoSEQ multiplex PCR, yet TCRdb's version contains in-frame clones alone and is incomplete. V and J calls and clone size are as listed in that table; D and trimming were resolved from the DNA. The sample holds more than 55,000 clones, about nine tenths seen once. This clone was seen once.

The sequenced sample consisted of peripheral blood. The receptor's source is a woman of 80 years or more with acute or convalescent COVID-19. V is TRBV19 and J is TRBJ2-7; D remains ambiguous. CDR3 sequence: CASSIGVSLSYEQYF. As DNA, the CDR3 is TGTGCCAGTAGTATAGGAGTGTCTCTCTCCTACGAGCAGTACTTC.